The 28 T cell receptor beta chains in this list originate from one sample, sequenced in a study of blood T cell repertoires in COVID-19. Produced via immunoSEQ multiplex PCR; TCRdb's table is partial and in-frame only. Of a few hundred thousand clones listed, around 85% are singletons. The specimen sequenced was PBMCs or T cells enriched from blood (not recorded which). Receptors were obtained from a woman in her forties or fifties in a cohort exposed to, infected with or recovered from COVID-19 (not recorded which).

This chain connects TRBV5-4 to TRBJ1-2, with TRBD1 as a possible D gene (6 bases). V dropped 3 bases and J dropped 4 bases, with 13 bases sitting between them. This CDR3 has 14 residues. Germline V gene sequence: CDR1 SGHNT, CDR2 YYREEE (reference sequence). The CDR3 coding sequence is TGTGCCAGCAGCTCCACAGGGACCCGCTATGGCTACACCTTC. This codes for CASSSTGTRYGYTF.

The CDR3 sequence is CASSQSGGGAVYNEQFF. Written as DNA, the CDR3 is TGTGCCAGCAGTCAGTCGGGGGGGGGCGCAGTCTACAATGAGCAGTTCTTC. V and J are TRBV6-6 and TRBJ2-1; 8 bases line up with TRBD2. Per germline, CDR1 MNHNY and CDR2 SVGAGI (reference sequence). The J segment lost 3 bases and the V segment lost 5 bases, leaving 12 bases of the junction unmatched. This CDR3 comprises 17 residues.

The V gene is TRBV15, the J gene TRBJ2-1, with D maybe TRBD2 (6 bases). The CDR3 runs to 14 residues. With 5 bases removed from V and 5 bases from J, the gap between germline ends came to 13 bases. The germline gives CDR1 LNHNV, CDR2 YYDKDF (reference sequence). CDR3 DNA: TGTGCCACCAGCCGCGGGGACCTCCACAATGAGCAGTTCTTC. Translating it yields CATSRGDLHNEQFF.

The CDR3 DNA is TGTGCCAGTAGGGGACAGGGTGGTAATTCACCCCTCCACTTT. This encodes CASRGQGGNSPLHF. The chain employs TRBV5-6 and TRBJ1-6; 9 bases fit TRBD1. The CDR3 runs 14 residues. Germline assignment: CDR1 SGHDT and CDR2 YYEEEE. Trimming took 8 bases from V and 6 from J; bases not matched to a gene: 6.

In this sample, this clone turned up a few times. This chain connects TRBV6-1 to TRBJ2-2, with 10 bases that match TRBD2. V was pared by 1 base and J by 1 base, with 6 bases of the junction left unmatched. From germline, CDR1 is MNHNS and CDR2 SASEGT. The CDR3 length is 18 residues. In DNA form, the CDR3 reads TGTGCCAGCAGTGAAGAGGTAGCGGGGGGCCGGAACACCGGGGAGCTGTTTTTT. Translated: CASSEEVAGGRNTGELFF.

The gene calls are TRBV6-5 and TRBJ1-6, with unresolved D. V shed 5 bases and J shed 8 bases, with 16 bases lying between them. The CDR3 has 15 residues. Germline V gives CDR1 MNHEY, CDR2 SVGAGI. CDR3 loop: CASSRRPAEYSPLHF. For the CDR3, the DNA is TGTGCCAGCAGTCGCCGACCCGCGGAGTATTCACCCCTCCACTTT.

The chain couples TRBV9 to TRBJ2-3; D call uncertain. Trimming stripped 0 bases from V and 2 bases from J, with 10 bases between. Germline V gives CDR1 SGDLS, CDR2 YYNGEE. The CDR3 has 15 amino acids. The CDR3 here is CASSVDRLDTDTQYF. The DNA of the CDR3 is TGTGCCAGCAGCGTAGATCGACTCGACACAGATACGCAGTATTTT.

The V and J genes are TRBV5-8 and TRBJ2-2, with unresolved D. The V and J ends lost 8 bases and 2 bases respectively, with 4 bases between them. The CDR3 extends over 11 amino acids. CDR1 is SGHTS, CDR2 YDEGEE, per germline. The CDR3 loop reads CASKNTGELFF. CDR3 in DNA: TGTGCCAGTAAAAACACCGGGGAGCTGTTTTTT.

The CDR3: CASSFRSGGPPAFNEQFF. The CDR3 bases are TGTGCCAGCAGTTTCAGGTCGGGGGGCCCCCCTGCTTTCAATGAGCAGTTCTTC. This sequence joins TRBV27 and TRBJ2-1; tentative D call: TRBD2 (7 bases). Germline loops: CDR1 MNHEY, CDR2 SMNVEV (reference sequence). V was shortened by 3 bases and J by 6 bases, with 24 bases between the two germline ends. The CDR3 runs to 18 residues.

The chain carries TRBV7-2 and TRBJ2-2; 12 bases align to TRBD2. The CDR3 has 16 residues. CDR1 SGHTA and CDR2 FQGNSA come from the germline V gene. V was clipped by 6 bases and J by 1 base; unmatched bases: 3. CDR3 amino acids: CASRPSGGVNTGELFF. CDR3 nucleotide sequence: TGTGCCAGCAGACCTAGCGGGGGGGTGAACACCGGGGAGCTGTTTTTT. Supplemented by reference TRBV7-2 and TRBJ2-2, the full variable domain reads GAGVSQSPSNKVTEKGKDVELRCDPISGHTALYWYRQSLGQGLEFLIYFQGNSAPDKSGLPSDRFSAERTGGSVSTLTIQRTQQEDSAVYLCASRPSGGVNTGELFFGEGSRLTVL.

The rearrangement uses TRBV19 and TRBJ2-3; D is perhaps TRBD2 (6 bases). V was clipped by 4 bases and J by 5 bases, with 16 bases between them. CDR3 length: 15 residues. Per germline, CDR1 LNHDA and CDR2 SQIVND (reference sequence). In DNA form, the CDR3 reads TGTGCCAGTAGTACCTCCCGTTCGCGGGGAGATACGCAGTATTTT. It yields the protein CASSTSRSRGDTQYF.

The rearrangement links TRBV10-3 to TRBJ1-3; D gene unclear. This CDR3 is built from 14 residues. Germline V lookup: CDR1 ENHRY, CDR2 SYGVKD. The germline V and J ends were trimmed by 10 bases and 3 bases, with 16 bases remaining between them. The CDR3 reads CATAETGGGNTIYF. The CDR3 nucleotides read TGTGCCACCGCCGAGACTGGAGGTGGAAACACCATATATTTT.

The rearrangement links TRBV7-6 to TRBJ2-2, with a possible D match to TRBD2 (7 bases). CDR3 length: 14 residues. Trimming removed 4 bases from V and 8 bases from J, with 14 bases in between. Germline CDR1 and CDR2: SGHVS and FNYEAQ. The CDR3 region is CASSSTGGQGELFF. The CDR3 DNA reads as TGTGCCAGCAGCTCCACGGGGGGCCAGGGGGAGCTGTTTTTT. The whole variable domain, remainder taken from reference TRBV7-6 and TRBJ2-2, is GAGVSQSPRYKVTKRGQDVALRCDPISGHVSLYWYRQALGQGPEFLTYFNYEAQQDKSGLPNDRFSAERPEGSISTLTIQRTEQRDSAMYRCASSSTGGQGELFFGEGSRLTVL.

This clone was seen only a few times. V gene TRBV2 combines with J gene TRBJ2-6, with D unresolved. This CDR3 has 13 amino acids. With 7 bases removed from V and 0 bases from J, the gap between germline ends came to 4 bases. Germline V gene lookup returns CDR1 SNHLY and CDR2 FYNNEI. This CDR3 reads CASTRSGANVLTF. Here the CDR3 DNA reads TGTGCCAGCACTCGCTCTGGGGCCAACGTCCTGACTTTC.

This chain links TRBV6-5 with TRBJ2-5; 9 bases match TRBD2. In germline, CDR1 is MNHEY, CDR2 SVGAGI. Trimming cost V 7 bases and J 5 bases; bases outside gene matches: 8. The CDR3 has 14 amino acids. In DNA form, the CDR3 reads TGTGCCAGCACTGGGCTAGCGGGGCGCGAGACCCAGTACTTC. It codes for CASTGLAGRETQYF.

The gene calls are TRBV28 and TRBJ1-5, with 10 bases aligning to TRBD1. Germline values: CDR1 MDHEN, CDR2 SYDVKM. Trimming at V came to 5 bases and at J to 0 bases, leaving 7 bases not matched to a gene. This CDR3 comprises 17 residues. The CDR3: CASSPLGQGFSNQPQHF. The CDR3 DNA sequence: TGTGCCAGCAGTCCATTGGGACAGGGGTTTAGCAATCAGCCCCAGCATTTT.

V is TRBV7-2 and J is TRBJ1-2, with TRBD1 matching over 9 bases. Germline V CDR1 and CDR2: SGHTA, FQGNSA. CDR3 length: 18 residues. The J segment lost 0 bases and the V segment lost 7 bases, leaving 15 bases of the junction unmatched. CDR3 protein: CASKLSGTGMVANYGYTF. The CDR3 DNA is TGTGCCAGCAAGCTGTCCGGGACAGGGATGGTAGCTAACTATGGCTACACCTTC.

V usage is TRBV7-9 and J usage is TRBJ1-2; D gene ambiguous. The germline V and J ends were trimmed by 3 bases and 9 bases, with 14 bases remaining between them. CDR3 size: 13 residues. Germline lookup yields CDR1 SEHNR and CDR2 FQNEAQ (reference sequence). This CDR3 reads CASSLVGAVSYTF. DNA for the CDR3: TGTGCCAGCAGCTTGGTTGGAGCCGTCAGCTACACCTTC. Combining the CDR3 with reference TRBV7-9 and TRBJ1-2 gives the whole variable domain DTGVSQNPRHKITKRGQNVTFRCDPISEHNRLYWYRQTLGQGPEFLTYFQNEAQLEKSRLLSDRFSAERPKGSFSTLEIQRTEQGDSAMYLCASSLVGAVSYTFGSGTRLTVV.

This chain joins TRBV11-1 and TRBJ1-2; D gene unclear. The CDR3 is 12 amino acids. The ends were cut back, 5 bases at V and 4 bases at J, with 8 bases in the middle. CDR1 is SGHAT, CDR2 FQDESV, per germline (reference sequence). The CDR3 DNA is TGTGCCAGCAGCGCGGGCCTCTATGGCTACACCTTC. Its protein is CASSAGLYGYTF.

J is TRBJ1-1 and V is TRBV29-1; 10 nucleotides match TRBD1. CDR1 is SQVTM and CDR2 is ANQGSEA in the germline V gene. CDR3 length equals 13 residues. The junction had 5 bases not matched to a gene; V was cut back by 7 bases and J by 3 bases. CDR3 loop: CSAGTGVDTEAFF. CDR3 DNA: TGCAGCGCCGGGACAGGGGTGGACACTGAAGCTTTCTTT. Complete variable domain (other parts from reference TRBV29-1 and TRBJ1-1): SAVISQKPSRDICQRGTSLTIQCQVDSQVTMMFWYRQQPGQSLTLIATANQGSEATYESGFVIDKFPISRPNLTFSTLTVSNMSPEDSSIYLCSAGTGVDTEAFFGQGTRLTVV.

The chain couples TRBV7-2 to TRBJ2-5, with D maybe TRBD1 (5 bases). Trimming removed 3 bases from V and 4 bases from J, with 9 bases in between. The CDR3 contains 13 residues. The V gene's germline CDR1 is SGHTA and CDR2 FQGNSA. The CDR3 spells CASSFRVGETQYF. As DNA, the CDR3 is TGTGCCAGCAGCTTCAGGGTGGGAGAGACCCAGTACTTC.

This rearrangement joins TRBV7-2 to TRBJ1-6, with 7 bases that match TRBD1. This CDR3 region has 15 residues. CDR1 and CDR2 (germline): SGHTA, FQGNSA. V shed 0 bases, J shed 8 bases, and the junction held 4 bases outside the gene matches. CDR3 coding DNA: TGTGCCAGCAGCTTAGCAGGGGGCGAGTATTCACCCCTCCACTTT. Translated, it gives CASSLAGGEYSPLHF.

This sequence joins TRBV7-9 and TRBJ1-2; 7 nucleotides agree with TRBD1. From germline, CDR1 is SEHNR and CDR2 FQNEAQ (reference sequence). Unmatched junction bases numbered 10, after V lost 5 bases and J lost 4 bases. This CDR3 has 15 amino acids. The CDR3 DNA reads TGTGCCAGCAGCCCGTACGACAGGGTCAGCTATGGCTACACCTTC. This sequence encodes CASSPYDRVSYGYTF.

The rearrangement uses TRBV6-5 and TRBJ2-5, with D perhaps matching TRBD1 (5 bases). CDR1 and CDR2 (germline): MNHEY, SVGAGI. V was clipped by 9 bases and J by 4 bases, with 12 bases between them. The CDR3 loop spans 12 amino acids. This chain's CDR3 is CASGSRVETQYF. The CDR3, as DNA: TGTGCCAGTGGAAGCAGGGTAGAGACCCAGTACTTC.

The chain joins TRBV30 to TRBJ2-3, with 9 bases matching TRBD2. The V and J ends lost 0 bases and 9 bases, in that order; junction bases with no gene match: 7. Germline V gives CDR1 GTSNPN, CDR2 SVGIG (reference sequence). CDR3 length: 14 amino acids. The CDR3 DNA follows: TGTGCCTGGAGTGTGGCGGGGGGGTTCGGCACGCAGTATTTT. Residues: CAWSVAGGFGTQYF.

This chain uses TRBV2 with TRBJ1-6; D is uncertain. The V end lost 7 bases, the J end lost 10 bases, and 17 bases lay between the germline ends. The V gene's germline CDR1 is SNHLY and CDR2 FYNNEI. This CDR3 contains 14 residues. CDR3 sequence reads: CASIRETAGSPLHF. The CDR3 DNA reads as TGTGCCAGCATCAGAGAGACGGCCGGGTCACCCCTCCACTTT. The full variable domain, rest sourced from reference TRBV2 and TRBJ1-6, is EPEVTQTPSHQVTQMGQEVILRCVPISNHLYFYWYRQILGQKVEFLVSFYNNEISEKSEIFDDQFSVERPDGSNFTLKIRSTKLEDSAMYFCASIRETAGSPLHFGNGTRLTVT.

The V and J genes are TRBV6-6 and TRBJ1-5; 7 positions match TRBD1. The CDR3 spans 16 residues. V was clipped by 7 bases and J by 3 bases; unmatched bases: 12. Germline V CDR1 and CDR2: MNHNY, SVGAGI (reference sequence). CDR3 sequence (DNA): TGTGCCAGCACTCCCAACAGGGGAAACAACAATCAGCCCCAGCATTTT. It translates to CASTPNRGNNNQPQHF.

The genes are TRBV6-6 and TRBJ2-3, with D possibly matching TRBD1 (6 bases). This CDR3 has 14 amino acids. V lost 6 bases to trimming and J lost 0 bases, with 10 bases between them. Germline V gene data show CDR1 as MNHNY and CDR2 as SVGAGI (reference sequence). The CDR3 DNA is TGTGCCAGCAGACCCACAGGGAGCACAGATACGCAGTATTTT. This codes for CASRPTGSTDTQYF.